A selection of T cell receptor beta chains follows, all from one sample in a study of blood T cell repertoires in COVID-19. Repertoires were generated with immunoSEQ multiplex PCR, while TCRdb's copy carries only in-frame clones and drops some. The sample holds approximately 270,000 clones, 70% to 90% seen once. The sample taken for sequencing was peripheral blood. All receptors come from a woman in her 70s with acute or convalescent COVID-19. Each CDR3 is given with its conserved first and last residue. A D gene is named only where the DNA matches it firmly. Clone sizes are given selectively: once, few, many, or a class where the clone is expanded.

d_call,clone_size,v_call,j_call,cdr3_aa,cdr3_nt
TRBD1,.,TRBV19,TRBJ1-5,CASTDNFGQGNQPQHF,TGTGCCAGTACCGATAACTTTGGACAGGGAAATCAGCCCCAGCATTTT
.,.,TRBV3-1/TRBV3-2,TRBJ2-5,CASSRTPGGGGATQYF,TGTGCCAGCAGCCGTACCCCCGGGGGCGGGGGAGCTACCCAGTACTTC
TRBD2,.,TRBV25-1,TRBJ2-2,CASSDSGGFGELFF,TGTGCCAGCAGTGATAGCGGGGGGTTCGGGGAGCTGTTTTTT
TRBD1,.,TRBV6-5,TRBJ2-2,CATSPGTGRTGELFF,TGTGCCACCTCCCCCGGGACAGGGAGGACCGGGGAGCTGTTTTTT
TRBD2,.,TRBV18,TRBJ2-1,CASSPLAGATNEQFF,TGTGCCAGCTCACCACTAGCGGGGGCCACCAATGAGCAGTTCTTC
.,.,TRBV20-1,TRBJ1-2,CNGRDNYGYTF,TGCAACGGGAGGGATAACTATGGCTACACCTTC
.,.,TRBV19,TRBJ1-1,CASSMGRGAEAFF,TGTGCCAGTAGTATGGGAAGGGGCGCTGAAGCTTTCTTT
.,.,TRBV13,TRBJ2-1,CASKAPGNGDEQFF,TGTGCCTCTAAGGCCCCTGGGAACGGGGATGAGCAGTTCTTC
TRBD2,.,TRBV7-2,TRBJ2-7,CASSRTSGPYEQYF,TGTGCCAGCAGCCGGACTAGCGGTCCCTACGAGCAGTACTTC
.,few,TRBV5-6,TRBJ1-4,CASSPGRRKLFF,TGTGCCAGCAGCCCGGGTCGGCGGAAACTGTTTTTT
.,.,TRBV7-9,TRBJ1-1,CASSREGGVTEAFF,TGTGCCAGCAGCCGAGAGGGAGGCGTCACTGAAGCTTTCTTT
.,.,TRBV3-1/TRBV3-2,TRBJ2-5,CASSQLRDQETQYF,TGTGCCAGCAGCCAATTGCGGGATCAAGAGACCCAGTACTTC
TRBD2,.,TRBV7-2,TRBJ2-7,CASRPGLAGYEQYF,TGTGCCAGCAGACCGGGACTAGCGGGTTACGAGCAGTACTTC
.,.,TRBV3-1/TRBV3-2,TRBJ1-2,CASPTKGTLTCYTF,TGTGCCAGCCCTACTAAAGGGACACTGACTTGCTACACCTTC
.,.,TRBV6-4,TRBJ1-1,CASSDSPRTEAFF,TGTGCCAGCAGTGACTCCCCTAGGACTGAAGCTTTCTTT
.,.,TRBV3-1/TRBV3-2,TRBJ2-5,CASSPKRSETQYF,TGTGCCAGCAGCCCAAAGAGGAGCGAGACCCAGTACTTC
TRBD1,once,TRBV19,TRBJ2-2,CASKMAGQGNTGELFF,TGTGCCAGTAAAATGGCGGGACAGGGAAACACCGGGGAGCTGTTTTTT
.,.,TRBV9,TRBJ1-1,CASSVGHSNPEAFF,TGTGCCAGCAGCGTGGGCCATAGTAATCCTGAAGCTTTCTTT
.,.,TRBV4-1,TRBJ2-2,CASRKGAANTGELFF,TGCGCCAGCAGAAAGGGAGCGGCGAACACCGGGGAGCTGTTTTTT
.,.,TRBV20-1,TRBJ1-1,CSARRSGEAFF,TGCAGTGCTAGAAGGTCGGGTGAGGCTTTCTTT
TRBD1,.,TRBV5-4,TRBJ1-2,CASSLQGASGYTF,TGTGCCAGCAGCTTACAGGGGGCGAGCGGCTACACCTTC
TRBD1,.,TRBV2,TRBJ2-1,CASRLSGTGYNEQFF,TGTGCCAGCAGGCTAAGCGGGACAGGGTACAATGAGCAGTTCTTC
.,few,TRBV12-3/TRBV12-4,TRBJ1-3,CASRNVGAGVF,TGTGCCAGCAGAAATGTGGGCGCAGGGGTTTTT
TRBD2,.,TRBV11-2,TRBJ2-1,CASSDWTSGGNEQFF,TGTGCCAGCAGCGATTGGACTAGCGGGGGGAATGAGCAGTTCTTC
.,.,TRBV5-6,TRBJ2-2,CASSLPSGIRTGELFF,TGTGCCAGCAGCCTGCCCTCGGGGATTAGGACCGGGGAGCTGTTTTTT
.,.,TRBV5-6,TRBJ2-5,CASRFRLLGSQYF,TGTGCCAGCCGCTTTAGGCTGCTGGGCTCCCAGTACTTC